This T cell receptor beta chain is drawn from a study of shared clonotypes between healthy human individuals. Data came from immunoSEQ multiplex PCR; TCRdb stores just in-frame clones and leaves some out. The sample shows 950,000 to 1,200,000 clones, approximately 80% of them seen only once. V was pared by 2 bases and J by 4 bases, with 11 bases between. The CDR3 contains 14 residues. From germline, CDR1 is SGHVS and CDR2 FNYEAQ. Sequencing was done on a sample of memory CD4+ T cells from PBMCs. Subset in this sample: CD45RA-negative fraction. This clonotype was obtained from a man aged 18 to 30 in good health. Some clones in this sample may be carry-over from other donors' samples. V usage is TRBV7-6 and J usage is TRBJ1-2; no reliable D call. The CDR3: CASSLSPLSYGYTF. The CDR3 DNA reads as TGTGCCAGCAGCTTATCCCCGCTGAGCTATGGCTACACCTTC. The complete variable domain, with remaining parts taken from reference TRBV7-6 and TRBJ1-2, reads GAGVSQSPRYKVTKRGQDVALRCDPISGHVSLYWYRQALGQGPEFLTYFNYEAQQDKSGLPNDRFSAERPEGSISTLTIQRTEQRDSAMYRCASSLSPLSYGYTFGSGTRLTVV.